This TCR beta chain stems from a study of blood T cell repertoires in COVID-19. About the research overall: The study drew acute and convalescent COVID-19 samples from the United States, Italy and Spain.

Participants' reported clinical history set cohort assignment. Original analysis: Estimated nucleated cell counts came from reference gene primer amplification. Sequenced by immunoSEQ multiplex PCR; TCRdb stores in-frame clones only, minus some. The DNA was the basis for D and trimming; V, J and clone size are from that table. This sample yields 210,000 or so clones, of which approximately 84% are seen a single time; about 2% belongs to the top ten. The length of the CDR3 is 14 residues. CDR1 is LNHDA and CDR2 is SQIVND in the germline V gene (reference sequence). Trimming removed 1 base from V and 6 bases from J, with 12 bases in between.

This chain uses TRBV19 with TRBJ1-2; D is uncertain. The source is a man in his fifties or sixties who had recovered from COVID-19. The source material was PBMCs or T cells enriched from blood (not recorded which). CDR3 nucleotides: TGTGCCAGTAGTATAGTTGGCGGGTTGGATGGCTACACCTTC. Its protein product is CASSIVGGLDGYTF.